The present entry profiles one T cell receptor (beta chain) with its context. As yet, its antigen is unknown. The source of the sample is a study of T cells in Graves' hyperthyroidism and ophthalmopathy. Overall study findings and caveats: Expanded thyroid clonotypes (above 0.001) were mostly also found in blood.

Amplification yielded TCR beta CDR3 regions, with RNA transcripts as the source. The HTBI primer set was used in a first-round RT-PCR of the TCR CDR3. TCRdb independently ran MiXCR on the multiplex PCR reads; one entry per CDR3 protein. Seen here are hundreds of thousands of distinct CDR3 sequences, under 15% observed once, and the top ten hold around a third. Germline lookup yields CDR1 MGHDK and CDR2 SYGVNS. The ends were cut back, 4 bases at V and 3 bases at J, with 6 bases in the middle. This CDR3 is 12 amino acids long. Stable disease denoted Graves' hyperthyroidism without ophthalmopathy progression within 18 months.

This TCR was sampled from a young woman with Graves' hyperthyroidism. Sequenced: blood. The gene calls are TRBV25-1 and TRBJ1-1; D gene unclear. This chain's CDR3 is CASSGEYTEAFF. The CDR3 DNA sequence: TGTGCCAGCAGTGGGGAGTACACTGAAGCTTTCTTT.